The 22 T cell receptor beta chains reported below all come from one sample, sequenced in a study of identical twins. Each CDR3 protein gets one entry after TCRdb re-called the 5' RACE reads with MiXCR. In the table there are about 900,000 distinct CDR3 sequences, 9% to 15% of which are singletons. The same data also contributed to another study, on yellow fever vaccine responses in identical twins.

Specimen: PBMCs. The receptors were sampled from a young woman in good health.

The chain couples TRBV20-1 to TRBJ1-2; TRBD1 matches 11 bases. CDR1 and CDR2 (germline): DFQATT, SNEGSKA (reference sequence). The CDR3 runs 14 residues. J was trimmed by 7 bases and V by 7 bases; bases with no gene match: 11. The CDR3: CSGGPTGTGGGYTF. The DNA of the CDR3 is TGCAGTGGGGGGCCAACCGGGACAGGGGGTGGCTACACCTTC.

This chain uses TRBV3-1 with TRBJ1-2; D is undetermined. Trimming stripped 0 bases from V and 3 bases from J, with 14 bases between. This CDR3 has 16 amino acids. Per the germline V gene, CDR1 is LGHDT and CDR2 is YNNKEL (reference sequence). This chain's CDR3 is CASSQDGQPIDYGYTF. The CDR3 coding sequence is TGTGCCAGCAGCCAAGATGGGCAGCCAATTGACTATGGCTACACCTTC.

The sample holds a few counts of this clonotype. This chain joins TRBV5-1 and TRBJ2-5; D possibly corresponds to TRBD2 (5 bases). Germline V gene sequence: CDR1 SGHRS, CDR2 YFSETQ. The CDR3 has 14 residues. V was cut by 2 bases and J by 3 bases, with 11 bases left in between. CDR3 loop: CASSFGLEKETQYF. In nucleotides, the CDR3 is TGCGCCAGCAGCTTCGGACTCGAGAAAGAGACCCAGTACTTC.

This clonotype was picked up a small number of times. This sequence joins TRBV4-1 and TRBJ2-5; D is unresolved. V dropped 0 bases and J dropped 7 bases, with 15 bases sitting between them. Germline CDR1 MGHRA, CDR2 YSYEKL. This CDR3 region has 15 residues. The chain's CDR3 is CASSQEAPAVGTQYF. The CDR3 nucleotides are TGCGCCAGCAGCCAAGAAGCCCCAGCTGTAGGGACCCAGTACTTC.

This clonotype occurred a few times. The rearrangement links TRBV5-8 to TRBJ2-1, with D possibly matching TRBD2 (7 bases). The ends were cut back, 4 bases at V and 10 bases at J, with 15 bases in the middle. Germline V gene lookup returns CDR1 SGHTS and CDR2 YDEGEE. The CDR3 has 13 residues. The CDR3 DNA sequence: TGTGCCAGCAGCAGGGGGGGCAGATCCGAGCAGTTCTTC. Translating it yields CASSRGGRSEQFF.

This clonotype was seen more than once but under ten times. The chain uses TRBV20-1 and TRBJ2-3, with unresolved D. Trimming removed 4 bases at V and 3 bases at J, with 14 bases between. The CDR3 has 14 residues. The germline V gene has CDR1 DFQATT and CDR2 SNEGSKA (reference sequence). CDR3 DNA sequence: TGCAGTGCTAATCATGCGGTTAAGACAGATACGCAGTATTTT. Translation gives CSANHAVKTDTQYF.

This chain joins TRBV5-1 and TRBJ2-3; a possible D gene is TRBD2 (6 bases). Germline CDR1 and CDR2: SGHRS and YFSETQ. The germline V and J ends were trimmed by 5 bases and 5 bases, with 18 bases remaining between them. The CDR3 extends over 15 amino acids. The DNA for the CDR3 is TGCGCCAGCAGACTACCGGGACTCAGGGTAGATACGCAGTATTTT. Translation: CASRLPGLRVDTQYF.

This chain's CDR3 is CASSRTSGHYEQYF. The CDR3 nucleotides read TGTGCCAGCAGCCGGACTAGCGGCCACTACGAGCAGTACTTC. The rearrangement uses TRBV11-3 and TRBJ2-7, with 10 bases that match TRBD2. Germline trimming cut 5 bases from V and 3 bases from J; bases unmatched to any gene: 4. Germline CDR1 is SGHNT and CDR2 is YENEEA. The CDR3 extends over 14 amino acids.

The gene calls are TRBV29-1 and TRBJ2-5; no clear D. This CDR3 region has 13 residues. Trimming left V 4 bases short and J 3 bases short, with 12 bases between. Per the germline V gene, CDR1 is SQVTM and CDR2 is ANQGSEA. The CDR3 is CSVVRGFKETQYF. CDR3 DNA sequence: TGCAGCGTTGTTCGAGGCTTTAAAGAGACCCAGTACTTC.

This chain uses TRBV5-1 with TRBJ2-1; 7 bases line up with TRBD2. Germline CDR1 is SGHRS and CDR2 is YFSETQ. Trimming at V came to 0 bases and at J to 7 bases, leaving 4 bases not matched to a gene. The CDR3 has 14 amino acids. CDR3 protein: CASSLAVLANEQFF. The CDR3 DNA follows: TGCGCCAGCAGCTTGGCGGTACTAGCGAATGAGCAGTTCTTC.

This clonotype was recorded a few times. The gene calls are TRBV6-1 and TRBJ2-3; D remains ambiguous. Deletions cut 2 bases from V and 1 base from J, with 10 bases between. Germline CDR1 is MNHNS and CDR2 is SASEGT. The CDR3 consists of 15 residues. CDR3: CASSERAFGTDTQYF. CDR3 in DNA: TGTGCCAGCAGTGAAAGGGCCTTCGGCACAGATACGCAGTATTTT.

The chain employs TRBV6-1 and TRBJ2-3; D gene uncertain. Per the germline V gene, CDR1 is MNHNS and CDR2 is SASEGT. V was cut by 2 bases and J by 2 bases, with 11 bases left in between. The CDR3 runs to 15 residues. The CDR3 nucleotides are TGTGCCAGCAGTGAATTGAGAGACCCCACAGATACGCAGTATTTT. It is translated as CASSELRDPTDTQYF.

There are a few counts of this clonotype. The J gene is TRBJ1-5, the V gene TRBV6-5; perhaps TRBD1 as D (6 bases). Germline V lookup: CDR1 MNHEY, CDR2 SVGAGI. The CDR3 is 14 amino acids. V gave up 4 bases and J gave up 5 bases, with 12 bases separating them. The CDR3 bases are TGTGCCAGCAGTTCTCAGGGGACCGATCAGCCCCAGCATTTT. Its protein is CASSSQGTDQPQHF.

The gene calls are TRBV12-5 and TRBJ2-1, with no clear D. In germline, CDR1 is LGHNT, CDR2 FRNRAP. CDR3 length: 14 residues. V was clipped by 1 base and J by 7 bases, with 11 bases between them. CDR3 amino acids: CASGLGSVGNEQFF. The CDR3 bases are TGTGCTAGTGGTTTGGGTTCGGTGGGAAATGAGCAGTTCTTC. The complete variable domain, with remaining parts taken from reference TRBV12-5 and TRBJ2-1, reads DARVTQTPRHKVTEMGQEVTMRCQPILGHNTVFWYRQTMMQGLELLAYFRNRAPLDDSGMPKDRFSAEMPDATLATLKIQPSEPRDSAVYFCASGLGSVGNEQFFGPGTRLTVL.

V gene TRBV3-1 combines with J gene TRBJ2-1, with a weak D call TRBD1 (6 bases). This CDR3 region has 15 residues. Germline CDR1 LGHDT, CDR2 YNNKEL (reference sequence). V lost 0 bases to trimming and J lost 3 bases, with 9 bases between them. The CDR3 coding sequence is TGTGCCAGCAGCCAAGAGGACAGCTACTACAATGAGCAGTTCTTC. Encoded protein: CASSQEDSYYNEQFF.

This chain links TRBV12-3 or TRBV12-4 with TRBJ2-7, with D maybe TRBD1 (7 bases). The CDR3 is 13 residues long. V was clipped by 7 bases and J by 6 bases, with 16 bases between them. The CDR3 protein is CASTAGGGGEQYF. The CDR3 coding sequence is TGTGCCAGCACCGCTGGAGGGGGCGGCGAGCAGTACTTC.

This clonotype was observed at least ten times. The chain has TRBV27 and TRBJ2-7; TRBD2 matches 10 bases. The CDR3 runs to 13 residues. V was pared by 2 bases and J by 5 bases, with 0 bases of the junction left unmatched. Germline V gene sequence: CDR1 MNHEY, CDR2 SMNVEV (reference sequence). This CDR3 is CASSLLAGDEQYF. The CDR3 DNA reads as TGTGCCAGCAGTTTACTAGCGGGAGACGAGCAGTACTTC.

This clonotype was detected a few times. The chain recombines TRBV20-1 with TRBJ1-2; D might be TRBD1 (6 bases). This CDR3 has 16 amino acids. CDR1 and CDR2 from the germline V gene are DFQATT and SNEGSKA (reference sequence). Trimming left V 6 bases short and J 1 base short, with 21 bases between. The CDR3, as DNA: TGCAGTGCCACGCTTCTTCCCTGGGGGCATAACTATGGCTACACCTTC. Its protein is CSATLLPWGHNYGYTF.

The genes are TRBV12-5 and TRBJ2-3; 8 positions agree with TRBD1. Germline V gene sequence: CDR1 LGHNT, CDR2 FRNRAP. Unmatched junction bases numbered 8, after V lost 4 bases and J lost 5 bases. This CDR3 contains 15 residues. The CDR3 is CASGSGQGNVDTQYF. DNA for the CDR3: TGTGCTAGTGGTTCCGGACAGGGTAATGTAGATACGCAGTATTTT.

The CDR3 bases are TGTGCCAGCAGTTCCGAGACGACAGGGGGCGTATCGGAGACCCAGTACTTC. Protein product: CASSSETTGGVSETQYF. The V and J genes are TRBV12-3 or TRBV12-4 and TRBJ2-5; TRBD1 matches at 10 bases. The CDR3 covers 17 residues. The ends lost 4 bases at V and 5 bases at J; junction bases unmatched: 13.

This clonotype was detected a few times. The chain couples TRBV12-3 or TRBV12-4 to TRBJ2-1; tentatively, D is TRBD2 (5 bases). Trimming stripped 7 bases from V and 6 bases from J, with 16 bases between. CDR3 size: 14 residues. The CDR3 DNA reads TGTGCCAGCAACCCCCGGGGTGGAGTCAATGAGCAGTTCTTC. Translation: CASNPRGGVNEQFF.

This clonotype has a handful of counts. The chain carries TRBV7-9 and TRBJ1-1; D is unresolved. This CDR3 comprises 15 residues. V was shortened by 2 bases and J by 4 bases, with 14 bases between the two germline ends. The germline gives CDR1 SEHNR, CDR2 FQNEAQ (reference sequence). For the CDR3, the DNA is TGTGCCAGCAGCTTACTCCGTCGGTCGGGCACTGAAGCTTTCTTT. It is translated as CASSLLRRSGTEAFF.